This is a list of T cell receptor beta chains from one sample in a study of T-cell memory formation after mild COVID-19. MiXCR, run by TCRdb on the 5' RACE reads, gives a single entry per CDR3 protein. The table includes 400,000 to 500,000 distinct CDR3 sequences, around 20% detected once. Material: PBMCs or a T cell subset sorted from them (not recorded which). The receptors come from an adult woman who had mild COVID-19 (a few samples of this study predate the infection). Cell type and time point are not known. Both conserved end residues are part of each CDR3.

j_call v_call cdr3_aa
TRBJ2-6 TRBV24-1 CATSDSTGGEIAGANVLTF
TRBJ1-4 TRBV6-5 CASSYGEKLFF
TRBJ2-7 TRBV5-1 CASSLGDPYEQYF
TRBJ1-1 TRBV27 CASSSGYYAAATPEAFF
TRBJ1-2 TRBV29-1 CSVEGGQGSDGYTF
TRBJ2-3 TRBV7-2 CASSLNGSGRDTQYF
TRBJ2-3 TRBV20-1 CSAREGGSDTQYF
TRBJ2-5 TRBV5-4 CASSLVASAQYF
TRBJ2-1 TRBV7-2 CASSLGGTVFNEQFF
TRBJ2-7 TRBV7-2 CASSRLADAYEQYF
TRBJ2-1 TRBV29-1 CSVAGPSSYNEQFF
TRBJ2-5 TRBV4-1 CASSQGSSAQYF
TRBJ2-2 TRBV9 CASSVGLAGSAGTGELFF
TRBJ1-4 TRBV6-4 CASPGPAREKLFF
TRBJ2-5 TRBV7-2 CASSLAASEETQYF
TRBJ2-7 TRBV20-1 CSASRGDLSYEQYF
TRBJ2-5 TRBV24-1 CATSDPRGSQETQYF
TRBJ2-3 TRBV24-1 CATSDGNTQYF
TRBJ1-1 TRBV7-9 CASSPNDRGLNTEAFF
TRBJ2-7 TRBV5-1 CASSPRASGTYEQYF
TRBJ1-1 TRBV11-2 CASSHGAEAFF
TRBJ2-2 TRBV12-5 CASGLVSGQSTGELFF
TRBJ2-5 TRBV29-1 CSAVLRTGAGETQYF
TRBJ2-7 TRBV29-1 CSVDGGAYEQYF
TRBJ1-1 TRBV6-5 CASSGPNTEAFF
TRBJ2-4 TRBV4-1 CASSQVGGQAKNIQYF
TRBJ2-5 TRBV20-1 CSARPGLGEVETQYF
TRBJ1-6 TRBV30 CAWSSDAQRVMSPLHF
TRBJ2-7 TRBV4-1 CASSQDFSGGTSYEQYF
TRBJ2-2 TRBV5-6 CASSLLTATGELFF
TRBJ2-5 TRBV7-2 CASSPSQTGETQYF
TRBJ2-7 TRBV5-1 CASSLFRGEQYF
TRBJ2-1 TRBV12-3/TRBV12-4 CASSRRQGMGSYNEQFF
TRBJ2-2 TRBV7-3 CASSFSTNTGELFF
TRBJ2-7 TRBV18 CASSPRGNLLYEQYF
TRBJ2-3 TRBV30 CAWGPGTSGADTQYF
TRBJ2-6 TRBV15 CATSRDTGHFDVLGANVLTF
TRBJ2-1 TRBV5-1 CASSPAGTGKYGRIF
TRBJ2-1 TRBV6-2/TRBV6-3 CASSYPKGDTVGNEQFF
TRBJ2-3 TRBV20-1 CSAIGSTDTQYF
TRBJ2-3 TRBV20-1 CSAPPGAGTDTQYF
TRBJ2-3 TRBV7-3 CASSPDRVGTDTQYF
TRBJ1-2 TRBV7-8 CASSLVTGINYGYTF
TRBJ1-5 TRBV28 CASSGPVSYNQPQHF
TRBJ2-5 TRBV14 CASSQVEGVNGGTQYF
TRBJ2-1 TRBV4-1 CASSHPTPSGGALYEQFF
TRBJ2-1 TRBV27 CASSFFGTYNEQFF
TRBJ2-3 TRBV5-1 CASSPGVSQDTQYF
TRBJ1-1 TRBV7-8 CASSLDGQPIEAFF
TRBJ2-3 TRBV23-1 CASSQWETSGVHSTDTQYF
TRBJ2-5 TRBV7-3 CASSLLLAGGGTQETQYF
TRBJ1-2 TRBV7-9 CASSLGAAINYGYTF
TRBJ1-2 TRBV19 CASSIAPLEEEGYTF
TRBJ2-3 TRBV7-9 CASSQGTVQWTQYF